These 6 T cell receptor beta chains originate from one sample sequenced in a study of blood T cell repertoires in COVID-19 (dated by TCRdb to about 2020). The method was the immunoSEQ multiplex PCR assay. TCRdb carries this immuneACCESS record with in-frame sequences only. Its versions omit some clonotypes, under half of them owing to an unresolved V gene in the studies checked, with the rest unexplained. This sample holds 350,000 to 450,000 clones; around nine tenths were observed only once. The ten largest clones take up roughly 3.1% of the sample. Sequencing was carried out using peripheral blood. These receptors were obtained from a human donor in a cohort sampled during active COVID-19.

The chain combines TRBV7-9 with TRBJ2-5; tentatively, D is TRBD2 (6 bases). Between the trimmed V and J ends, which lost 2 bases and 1 base, there was a span of 17 bases. Germline CDR1 and CDR2: SEHNR and FQNEAQ (reference sequence). The CDR3 totals 17 residues. In DNA, the CDR3 is TGTGCCAGCAGCTTATCGCGCGGCGGGGCATTCCAAGAGACCCAGTACTTC. Translating gives CASSLSRGGAFQETQYF.

The chain has TRBV2 and TRBJ2-1; 10 nucleotides align to TRBD2. The CDR3 consists of 18 residues. Germline V lookup: CDR1 SNHLY, CDR2 FYNNEI. J was trimmed by 10 bases and V by 6 bases; bases with no gene match: 21. In DNA form, the CDR3 reads TGTGCCAGCAGGAAAGGGCCCGTGGGGCTAGCGGGAGTTGAGGAGCAGTTCTTC. Translation gives CASRKGPVGLAGVEEQFF.

The V call is TRBV7-9, the J call TRBJ1-5; TRBD1 matches 10 bases. The CDR3 spans 18 residues. CDR1 and CDR2 from the germline V gene are SEHNR and FQNEAQ (reference sequence). V lost 1 base to trimming and J lost 4 bases; unmatched junction nucleotides: 10. CDR3 DNA sequence: TGTGCCAGCAGCTTAGGTTTTGGCGGGACAGGGGTTAATCAGCCCCAGCATTTT. Its protein product is CASSLGFGGTGVNQPQHF. The full variable domain, rest sourced from reference TRBV7-9 and TRBJ1-5, is DTGVSQNPRHKITKRGQNVTFRCDPISEHNRLYWYRQTLGQGPEFLTYFQNEAQLEKSRLLSDRFSAERPKGSFSTLEIQRTEQGDSAMYLCASSLGFGGTGVNQPQHFGDGTRLSIL.

V usage is TRBV6-1 and J usage is TRBJ1-2, with D hard to call. The CDR3 sequence is 15 residues long. Germline V gives CDR1 MNHNS, CDR2 SASEGT. Trimming removed 1 base from V and 7 bases from J, with 16 bases in between. The CDR3: CASSEVRGSPSGYTF. The DNA for the CDR3 is TGTGCCAGCAGTGAAGTCCGGGGTTCGCCGTCTGGCTACACCTTC.

The rearrangement uses TRBV30 and TRBJ1-1; the match to TRBD1 covers 10 bases. Germline V CDR1 and CDR2: GTSNPN, SVGIG (reference sequence). The CDR3 is 12 residues long. CDR3 sequence (DNA): TGTGCTTGGGACAGGGGAATCTTGGCAGCTTTCTTT. As protein: CAWDRGILAAFF.

This clone turned up a few times. This chain joins TRBV6-5 and TRBJ2-7, with TRBD1 matching 7 bases. V gave up 6 bases and J gave up 2 bases; unmatched junction bases: 4. The CDR3 totals 13 residues. CDR1 is MNHEY, CDR2 SVGAGI, per germline. In nucleotides, the CDR3 is TGTGCCAGCAGGGGGCAGGGGGCCTACGAGCAGTACTTC. It codes for CASRGQGAYEQYF.